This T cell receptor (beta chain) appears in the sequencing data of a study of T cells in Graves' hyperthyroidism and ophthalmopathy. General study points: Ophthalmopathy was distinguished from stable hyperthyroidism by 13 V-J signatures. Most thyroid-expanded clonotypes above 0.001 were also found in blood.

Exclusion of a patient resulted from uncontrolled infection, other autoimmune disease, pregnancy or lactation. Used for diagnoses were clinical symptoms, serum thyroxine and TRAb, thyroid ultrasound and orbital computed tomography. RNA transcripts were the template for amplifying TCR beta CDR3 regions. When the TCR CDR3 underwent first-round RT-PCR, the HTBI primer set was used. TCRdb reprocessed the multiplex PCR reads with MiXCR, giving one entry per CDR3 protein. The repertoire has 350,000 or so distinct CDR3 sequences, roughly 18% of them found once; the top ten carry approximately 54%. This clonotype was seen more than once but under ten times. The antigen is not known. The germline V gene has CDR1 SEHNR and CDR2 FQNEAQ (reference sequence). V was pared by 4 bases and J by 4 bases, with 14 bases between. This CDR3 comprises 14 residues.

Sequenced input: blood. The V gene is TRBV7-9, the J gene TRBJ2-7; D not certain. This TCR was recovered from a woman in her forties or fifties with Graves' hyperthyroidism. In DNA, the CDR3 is TGTGCCAGCAGCTCCCTCCCAACTAAATACGAGCAGTACGTC. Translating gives CASSSLPTKYEQYV.